This is a list of T cell receptor beta chains from one sample in a study of shared clonotypes between healthy human individuals. Some clones are missing from TCRdb's copy, which holds only in-frame ones; the method was immunoSEQ multiplex PCR. The profile shows about 960,000 clones, approximately 80% of them singletons. The sample was memory CD4+ T cells sorted from blood. The receptors originated from a man aged 18 to 35 in good health. CDR3s include the opening cysteine and the closing phenylalanine or tryptophan. D genes are given only for firm matches. Expanded clones are given a class, and other clones once, few, many or no size at all.

len | d_gene | j_gene | abundance | v_gene | CDR3nt | CDR3aa
15 | NA | TRBJ1-1 | NA | TRBV7-3 | TGTGCCAGCAGCTTAACTGGGAGACAGAACACTGAAGCTTTCTTT | CASSLTGRQNTEAFF
15 | TRBD1 | TRBJ1-1 | NA | TRBV10-2 | TGCGCCAGCAGGGATCGGACAGGGACGGACACTGAAGCTTTCTTT | CASRDRTGTDTEAFF
14 | NA | TRBJ2-1 | NA | TRBV27 | TGTGCCAGCAGACCCATCGCCCTACTCAATGAGCAGTTCTTC | CASRPIALLNEQFF
17 | TRBD2 | TRBJ2-3 | NA | TRBV5-1 | TGCGCCAGCAGCTTAAGTCCTAGCGGAACTAGCACAGATACGCAGTATTTT | CASSLSPSGTSTDTQYF
13 | NA | TRBJ1-2 | NA | TRBV19 | TGTGCCAGTAGGAGGAGCTTGAATTATGGCTACACCTTC | CASRRSLNYGYTF
15 | NA | TRBJ2-7 | NA | TRBV5-1 | TGCGCCAGCAGCTTGTCTGGCCAGAGCTCCTACGAGCAGTACTTC | CASSLSGQSSYEQYF
13 | NA | TRBJ2-2 | NA | TRBV30 | TGTGCCTGGGGTAGCGGGAACACCGGGGAGCTGTTTTTT | CAWGSGNTGELFF
13 | NA | TRBJ2-7 | NA | TRBV7-9 | TGTGCCAGCAAATCCACCATAGCCTACGAGCAGTACTTC | CASKSTIAYEQYF
12 | TRBD1 | TRBJ2-7 | once | TRBV30 | TGTGCCTGGAGTAAATCAGGGGGAGAGCAGTACTTC | CAWSKSGGEQYF
12 | NA | TRBJ2-7 | NA | TRBV30 | TGTGCCTGGAGTCCTAGCTCCTACGAGCAGTACTTC | CAWSPSSYEQYF
12 | NA | TRBJ1-5 | NA | TRBV29-1 | TGCAGCGTTGGGGACGGCAATCAGCCCCAGCATTTT | CSVGDGNQPQHF
12 | TRBD1 | TRBJ2-1 | NA | TRBV10-3 | TGTGCCATCAGTGACGACAGGGTCGAAGGGTTCTTC | CAISDDRVEGFF
12 | NA | TRBJ1-5 | few | TRBV6-5 | TGTGCCAGCAGTTTTCAGGGTCAGCCCCAGCATTTT | CASSFQGQPQHF
14 | NA | TRBJ2-6 | NA | TRBV2 | TGTGCCAGCACCACGACCTCTGGGGCCAACGTCCTGACTTTC | CASTTTSGANVLTF
14 | NA | TRBJ2-7 | NA | TRBV10-3 | TGTGCCATCAGTGGTTTCAGGGGCTCCTACGAGCAGTACTTC | CAISGFRGSYEQYF
15 | NA | TRBJ1-4 | NA | TRBV7-9 | TGTGCCAGCAGCTTCTCAACAGGGAGAAATGAAAAACTGTTTTTT | CASSFSTGRNEKLFF
16 | TRBD1 | TRBJ2-6 | NA | TRBV18 | TGTGCCAGCTCACCGACAGGGGTTGGAGGGGCCAACGTCCTGACTTTC | CASSPTGVGGANVLTF
14 | NA | TRBJ2-7 | NA | TRBV5-6 | TGTGCCAGCAGCCCCCTTCAACTCGTGGACGAGCAGTACTTC | CASSPLQLVDEQYF
14 | NA | TRBJ2-2 | NA | TRBV19 | TGTGCCAGCAGACAGCTGGGCGACACCGGGGAGCTGTTTTTT | CASRQLGDTGELFF
15 | TRBD2 | TRBJ2-7 | NA | TRBV4-1 | TGCGCCAGCAGCCAAGCCGGGACTAAAGACTACGAGCAGTACTTC | CASSQAGTKDYEQYF
14 | TRBD1 | TRBJ2-7 | few | TRBV19 | TGTGCCAGTAGTACACAGGGGGCGGGCTACGAGCAGTACTTC | CASSTQGAGYEQYF
16 | NA | TRBJ1-6 | few | TRBV4-1 | TGCGCCAGCAGCCTAGAATCTCAAAGCCCCGCATCACCCCTCCACTTT | CASSLESQSPASPLHF